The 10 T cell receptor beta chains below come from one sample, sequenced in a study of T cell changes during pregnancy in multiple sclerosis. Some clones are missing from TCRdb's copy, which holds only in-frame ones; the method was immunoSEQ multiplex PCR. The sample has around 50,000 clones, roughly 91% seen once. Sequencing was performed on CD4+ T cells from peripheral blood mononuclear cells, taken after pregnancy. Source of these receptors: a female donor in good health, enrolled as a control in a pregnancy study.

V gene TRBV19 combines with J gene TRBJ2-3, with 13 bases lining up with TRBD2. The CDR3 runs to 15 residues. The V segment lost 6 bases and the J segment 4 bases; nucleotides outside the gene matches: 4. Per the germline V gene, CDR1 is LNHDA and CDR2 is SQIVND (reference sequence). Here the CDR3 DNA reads TGTGCCAGTAGGTCTGGACTAGCGGGAGCAGATACGCAGTATTTT. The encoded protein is CASRSGLAGADTQYF.

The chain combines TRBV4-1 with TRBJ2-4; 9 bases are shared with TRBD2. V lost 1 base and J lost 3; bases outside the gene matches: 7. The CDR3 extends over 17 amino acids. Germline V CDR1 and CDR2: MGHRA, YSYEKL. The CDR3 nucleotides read TGCGCCAGCAGCCAAGGGCTAGCGGGGACGATCAAAAACATTCAGTACTTC. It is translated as CASSQGLAGTIKNIQYF.

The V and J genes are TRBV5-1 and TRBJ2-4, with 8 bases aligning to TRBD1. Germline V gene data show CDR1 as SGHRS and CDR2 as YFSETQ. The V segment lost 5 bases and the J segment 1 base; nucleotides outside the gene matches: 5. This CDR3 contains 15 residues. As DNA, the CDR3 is TGCGCCAGCAGACAAAGACAGGGGGCCAAAAACATTCAGTACTTC. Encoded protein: CASRQRQGAKNIQYF. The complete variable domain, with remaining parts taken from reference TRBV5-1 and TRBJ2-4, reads KAGVTQTPRYLIKTRGQQVTLSCSPISGHRSVSWYQQTPGQGLQFLFEYFSETQRNKGNFPGRFSGRQFSNSRSEMNVSTLELGDSALYLCASRQRQGAKNIQYFGAGTRLSVL.

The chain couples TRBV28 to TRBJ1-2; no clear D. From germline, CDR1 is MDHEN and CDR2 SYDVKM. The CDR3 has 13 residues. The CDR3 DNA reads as TGTGTGGCGTTCAGAGGGACTAACTATGGCTACACCTTC. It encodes CVAFRGTNYGYTF.

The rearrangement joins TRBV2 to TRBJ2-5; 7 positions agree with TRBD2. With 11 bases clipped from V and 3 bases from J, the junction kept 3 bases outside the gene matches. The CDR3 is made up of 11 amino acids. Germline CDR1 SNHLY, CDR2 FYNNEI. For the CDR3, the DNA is TGTGCCGGACGGGGGGAAGAGACCCAGTACTTC. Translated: CAGRGEETQYF.

CDR3 region: CASRFPGRIRGSNTGELFF. The CDR3, as DNA: TGTGCAAGTCGCTTCCCCGGCCGGATAAGGGGGTCGAACACCGGGGAGCTGTTTTTT. V is TRBV12-2 and J is TRBJ2-2; the D call in the table, TRBD1, was not verified against the DNA. TRBV12-2 is a pseudogene. The CDR3 length is 19 residues.

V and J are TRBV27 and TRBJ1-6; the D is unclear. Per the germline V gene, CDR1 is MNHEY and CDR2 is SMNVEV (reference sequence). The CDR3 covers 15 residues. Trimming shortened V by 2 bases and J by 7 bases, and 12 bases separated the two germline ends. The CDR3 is CASSLTWPVNSPLHF. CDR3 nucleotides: TGTGCCAGCAGTTTAACCTGGCCAGTAAATTCACCCCTCCACTTT.

This CDR3 is CASSPGTGGRLGNYGYTF. For the CDR3, the DNA is TGTGCCAGCAGCCCGGGGACAGGGGGCAGGTTGGGAAACTATGGCTACACCTTC. The chain combines TRBV5-4 with TRBJ1-2; 12 bases map to TRBD1. The CDR3 sequence is 18 residues long. V lost 4 bases, J lost 2 bases, and 12 bases stayed unmatched. CDR1 is SGHNT, CDR2 YYREEE, per germline (reference sequence). Looking up the rest from reference TRBV5-4 and TRBJ1-2 gives the full variable domain: ETGVTQSPTHLIKTRGQQVTLRCSSQSGHNTVSWYQQALGQGPQFIFQYYREEENGRGNFPPRFSGLQFPNYSSELNVNALELDDSALYLCASSPGTGGRLGNYGYTFGSGTRLTVV.

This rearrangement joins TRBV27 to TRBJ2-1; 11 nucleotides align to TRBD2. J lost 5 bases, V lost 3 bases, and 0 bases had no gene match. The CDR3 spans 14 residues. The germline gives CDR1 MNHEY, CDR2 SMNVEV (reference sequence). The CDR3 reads CASSLTSGDNEQFF. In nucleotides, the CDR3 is TGTGCCAGCAGTTTGACTAGCGGGGACAATGAGCAGTTCTTC.

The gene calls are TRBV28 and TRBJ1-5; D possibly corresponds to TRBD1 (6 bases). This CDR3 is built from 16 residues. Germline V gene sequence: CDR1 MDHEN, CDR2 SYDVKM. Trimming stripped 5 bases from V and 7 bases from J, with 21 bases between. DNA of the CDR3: TGTGCCAGCAGTCGGACCGGGGGGGGCTGGGAACAGCCCCAGCATTTT. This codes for CASSRTGGGWEQPQHF. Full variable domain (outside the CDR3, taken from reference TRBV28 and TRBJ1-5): DVKVTQSSRYLVKRTGEKVFLECVQDMDHENMFWYRQDPGLGLRLIYFSYDVKMKEKGDIPEGYSVSREKKERFSLILESASTNQTSMYLCASSRTGGGWEQPQHFGDGTRLSIL.